A selection of T cell receptor beta chains follows, all from one sample in a study of CD8 T cells in ankylosing spondylitis. TCRdb called the 5' RACE reads again in MiXCR, with one record for every CDR3 protein. The sample lists around 340,000 distinct CDR3 sequences, 20% seen once, with under 15% in the top ten. Input material: blood, either unsorted or a sorted T cell fraction (not recorded which). The receptor set was obtained from a male donor with ankylosing spondylitis or in good health (not recorded which). CDR3s include the opening cysteine and the closing phenylalanine or tryptophan. The order of the fields is D gene, V gene, clone size, J gene, CDR3 DNA, CDR3 protein. D genes are given only for firm matches. Clone size is not always given. Where it is, it says once, few, many or a class for expanded clones.

D gene: -; V gene: TRBV5-6; clone size: many; J gene: TRBJ2-5; CDR3 DNA: TGTGCCAGCAGCAACCAAGAGACCCAGTACTTC; CDR3 protein: CASSNQETQYF
D gene: TRBD2; V gene: TRBV20-1; clone size: -; J gene: TRBJ2-1; CDR3 DNA: TGCAGTGCCACCCTTAGCGGGGGCCCCAACAATGAGCAGTTCTTC; CDR3 protein: CSATLSGGPNNEQFF
D gene: -; V gene: TRBV12-3/TRBV12-4; clone size: -; J gene: TRBJ2-7; CDR3 DNA: TGTGCCAGCAGTTTAGCGCTATTGAAGGGTCCTGAGTACGAGCAGTACTTC; CDR3 protein: CASSLALLKGPEYEQYF
D gene: -; V gene: TRBV5-1; clone size: few; J gene: TRBJ1-1; CDR3 DNA: TGCGCCAGCATCCAGGGATACGAAGCTTTCTTT; CDR3 protein: CASIQGYEAFF
D gene: TRBD2; V gene: TRBV6-1; clone size: -; J gene: TRBJ2-1; CDR3 DNA: TGTGCCAGCAGTGCCGGGACTAGGAATGAGCAGTTCTTC; CDR3 protein: CASSAGTRNEQFF
D gene: -; V gene: TRBV18; clone size: -; J gene: TRBJ2-2; CDR3 DNA: TGTGCCAGCTCACCACTGCCCACAGGGACCGGGGAGCTGTTTTTT; CDR3 protein: CASSPLPTGTGELFF
D gene: TRBD1; V gene: TRBV9; clone size: few; J gene: TRBJ2-2; CDR3 DNA: TGTGCCAGCAGCGTAAACTACAGGGGAGACACCGGGGAGCTGTTTTTT; CDR3 protein: CASSVNYRGDTGELFF
D gene: TRBD2; V gene: TRBV10-2; clone size: -; J gene: TRBJ2-3; CDR3 DNA: TGCGCCAGCGGCACTAGCGGGGGGGCAGATACGCAGTATTTT; CDR3 protein: CASGTSGGADTQYF
D gene: -; V gene: TRBV5-1; clone size: many; J gene: TRBJ1-5; CDR3 DNA: TGTGCCAGCAGTTTAGGTGGTAGCAATCAGCCCCAGCATTTT; CDR3 protein: CASSLGGSNQPQHF
D gene: -; V gene: TRBV5-1; clone size: -; J gene: TRBJ2-5; CDR3 DNA: TGCGCCAGCAGAATACTCACCGGGACACCCCAAGAGACCCAGTACTTC; CDR3 protein: CASRILTGTPQETQYF
D gene: -; V gene: TRBV10-3; clone size: -; J gene: TRBJ2-2; CDR3 DNA: TGTGCCACGTCCCTGAGTACAAACACCGGGGAGCTGTTTTTT; CDR3 protein: CATSLSTNTGELFF
D gene: -; V gene: TRBV4-1; clone size: few; J gene: TRBJ2-5; CDR3 DNA: TGCGCCAGCAGCCAAGGTCCACAGGGTGTGGAGACCCAGTACTTC; CDR3 protein: CASSQGPQGVETQYF
D gene: -; V gene: TRBV20-1; clone size: -; J gene: TRBJ1-5; CDR3 DNA: TGCAGTGCAGGCCTCGGGCCCCAGCATTTT; CDR3 protein: CSAGLGPQHF
D gene: -; V gene: TRBV10-2; clone size: -; J gene: TRBJ2-3; CDR3 DNA: TGCGCCAGCAGTGAGCTCAGGGGCCTCACAGATACGCAGTATTTT; CDR3 protein: CASSELRGLTDTQYF
D gene: TRBD1; V gene: TRBV15; clone size: few; J gene: TRBJ2-1; CDR3 DNA: TGTGCCACCAGCAGTCCAGGGACAGGGTTCTCCTACAATGAGCAGTTCTTC; CDR3 protein: CATSSPGTGFSYNEQFF
D gene: TRBD2; V gene: TRBV7-2; clone size: -; J gene: TRBJ2-1; CDR3 DNA: TGTGCCAGCAGCTTAGAGGTGGGGGGGTACAATGAGCAGTTCTTC; CDR3 protein: CASSLEVGGYNEQFF
D gene: -; V gene: TRBV12-3/TRBV12-4; clone size: few; J gene: TRBJ2-7; CDR3 DNA: TGTGCCAGCAGTTTTATTGGGGGAGTGGGAGAGCAGTACTTC; CDR3 protein: CASSFIGGVGEQYF
D gene: -; V gene: TRBV4-1; clone size: -; J gene: TRBJ2-1; CDR3 DNA: TGCGCCAGCAGCCCCGACCAGCCTCACGAGGTTCGCAATGAGCAGTTCTTC; CDR3 protein: CASSPDQPHEVRNEQFF
D gene: -; V gene: TRBV6-1; clone size: -; J gene: TRBJ2-2; CDR3 DNA: TGTGCCAGCAGTGAAGCGATGGGGGCGGGTGAGGGGGAGCTGTTTTTT; CDR3 protein: CASSEAMGAGEGELFF
D gene: TRBD1; V gene: TRBV7-9; clone size: -; J gene: TRBJ2-3; CDR3 DNA: TGTGCCAGCAGCTCTACGCCGGGACAGGGGGTTTCAGATACGCAGTATTTT; CDR3 protein: CASSSTPGQGVSDTQYF
D gene: -; V gene: TRBV29-1; clone size: few; J gene: TRBJ2-7; CDR3 DNA: TGCAGCGTTGCGCCCACTCTCTACGAGCAGTACTTC; CDR3 protein: CSVAPTLYEQYF
D gene: -; V gene: TRBV7-9; clone size: -; J gene: TRBJ2-7; CDR3 DNA: TGTGCCAGCAGCTCCGGGGGAAACTCCTACGAGCAGTACTTC; CDR3 protein: CASSSGGNSYEQYF
D gene: TRBD2; V gene: TRBV7-6; clone size: -; J gene: TRBJ2-1; CDR3 DNA: TGTGCCAGCAGCCCACTAGCGGGTCTCAATGAGCAGTTCTTC; CDR3 protein: CASSPLAGLNEQFF
D gene: -; V gene: TRBV6-5; clone size: -; J gene: TRBJ2-3; CDR3 DNA: TGTGCCAGCAGTTCGGAGCCATGGGGGGACACAGATACGCAGTATTTT; CDR3 protein: CASSSEPWGDTDTQYF
D gene: TRBD1; V gene: TRBV5-1; clone size: -; J gene: TRBJ2-3; CDR3 DNA: TGCGCCAGCAGCCAAAGTGAGACAGGGGAAGCAGATACGCAGTATTTT; CDR3 protein: CASSQSETGEADTQYF
D gene: -; V gene: TRBV12-3/TRBV12-4; clone size: many; J gene: TRBJ1-3; CDR3 DNA: TGTGCCAGCAGCCCTGGGGGCTCTGGAAACACCATATATTTT; CDR3 protein: CASSPGGSGNTIYF
D gene: -; V gene: TRBV20-1; clone size: -; J gene: TRBJ2-2; CDR3 DNA: TGCAGTGTTAAAGGGACATACACCGGGGAGCTGTTTTTT; CDR3 protein: CSVKGTYTGELFF
D gene: TRBD2; V gene: TRBV2; clone size: -; J gene: TRBJ2-1; CDR3 DNA: TGTGCCATCCGGGGGGTTGGGGCCTCCTACAATGAGCAGTTCTTC; CDR3 protein: CAIRGVGASYNEQFF
D gene: -; V gene: TRBV29-1; clone size: -; J gene: TRBJ2-2; CDR3 DNA: TGCAGCGTTGTTTCGGGCCTCTCCAACACCGGGGAGCTGTTTTTT; CDR3 protein: CSVVSGLSNTGELFF
D gene: -; V gene: TRBV11-2; clone size: -; J gene: TRBJ2-7; CDR3 DNA: TGTGCCAGCAGCTTCCGGAGTTACTACGAGCAGTACTTC; CDR3 protein: CASSFRSYYEQYF
D gene: TRBD1; V gene: TRBV29-1; clone size: -; J gene: TRBJ2-5; CDR3 DNA: TGCAGCGCCCGACAGGGGGGGACCCAGTACTTC; CDR3 protein: CSARQGGTQYF
D gene: -; V gene: TRBV28; clone size: -; J gene: TRBJ2-7; CDR3 DNA: TGTGCCAGCAGTTTCGTTGACAGTTCGTACGAGCAGTACTTC; CDR3 protein: CASSFVDSSYEQYF
D gene: TRBD1; V gene: TRBV27; clone size: few; J gene: TRBJ1-1; CDR3 DNA: TGTGCCAGCAGTGCAACAGGGGAGCCAGCAGCTTTCTTT; CDR3 protein: CASSATGEPAAFF
D gene: TRBD2; V gene: TRBV7-2; clone size: few; J gene: TRBJ2-1; CDR3 DNA: TGTGCCAGCAGCTCCCCGACTAGCGGGGGGGGCTACAATGAGCAGTTCTTC; CDR3 protein: CASSSPTSGGGYNEQFF
D gene: -; V gene: TRBV4-1; clone size: -; J gene: TRBJ2-3; CDR3 DNA: TGCGCCAGCAGCCAAGAGTCGGGCAGGGGGGGGTATTTT; CDR3 protein: CASSQESGRGGYF
D gene: TRBD1; V gene: TRBV9; clone size: -; J gene: TRBJ2-2; CDR3 DNA: TGTGCCAGCAGCCGTCCGACAGGGGGGCTGGCCGGGGAGCTGTTTTTT; CDR3 protein: CASSRPTGGLAGELFF
D gene: TRBD1; V gene: TRBV27; clone size: -; J gene: TRBJ1-1; CDR3 DNA: TGTGCCAGCAGCACAACGACAGGGCTTCGAGCTTTCTTT; CDR3 protein: CASSTTTGLRAFF
D gene: -; V gene: TRBV27; clone size: few; J gene: TRBJ2-1; CDR3 DNA: TGTGCCAGCAGTTCGTTAACCCTAAGCGATGAGCAGTTCTTC; CDR3 protein: CASSSLTLSDEQFF
D gene: -; V gene: TRBV11-2; clone size: few; J gene: TRBJ1-6; CDR3 DNA: TGTGCCAGCAGCCGTCTCCAGAGCTCCTATAATTCACCCCTCCACTTT; CDR3 protein: CASSRLQSSYNSPLHF
D gene: TRBD1; V gene: TRBV12-3/TRBV12-4; clone size: -; J gene: TRBJ2-2; CDR3 DNA: TGTGCCAGCAGTTGGACAGGGGGCGCGGTAAGGACCGAGCTGTTTTTT; CDR3 protein: CASSWTGGAVRTELFF
D gene: -; V gene: TRBV6-1; clone size: -; J gene: TRBJ1-5; CDR3 DNA: TGTGCCAGCAACCCTAGGTTTACGAGCAATCAGCCCCAGCATTTT; CDR3 protein: CASNPRFTSNQPQHF
D gene: TRBD2; V gene: TRBV12-3/TRBV12-4; clone size: -; J gene: TRBJ2-1; CDR3 DNA: TGTGCCAGCAGTTACCGGACTAGCGGGGGGGGGAATGAGCAGTTCTTC; CDR3 protein: CASSYRTSGGGNEQFF
D gene: -; V gene: TRBV7-6; clone size: few; J gene: TRBJ1-5; CDR3 DNA: TGTGCCAGCAGCCAAGGGACACATAGCAATCAGCCCCAGCATTTT; CDR3 protein: CASSQGTHSNQPQHF
D gene: -; V gene: TRBV12-3/TRBV12-4; clone size: -; J gene: TRBJ2-3; CDR3 DNA: TGTGCCAGCAGGCAAGACCACACAGATACGCAGTATTTT; CDR3 protein: CASRQDHTDTQYF
D gene: -; V gene: TRBV29-1; clone size: -; J gene: TRBJ2-3; CDR3 DNA: TGCAGCGTTGAAGGGGAGGGGGGGGGCACAGATACGCAGTATTTT; CDR3 protein: CSVEGEGGGTDTQYF
D gene: TRBD2; V gene: TRBV12-3/TRBV12-4; clone size: many; J gene: TRBJ2-3; CDR3 DNA: TGTGCCAGCAGTCTGGGACTAGCAGAGACAGATACGCAGTATTTT; CDR3 protein: CASSLGLAETDTQYF
D gene: -; V gene: TRBV30; clone size: once; J gene: TRBJ2-7; CDR3 DNA: TGTGCCTGGAGTGTAACAGGGAGTCCCTACGAGCAGTACTTC; CDR3 protein: CAWSVTGSPYEQYF
D gene: -; V gene: TRBV29-1; clone size: few; J gene: TRBJ2-7; CDR3 DNA: TGCAGCGCCGAGGGCGGGGCACCCTACGAGCAGTACTTC; CDR3 protein: CSAEGGAPYEQYF
D gene: TRBD2; V gene: TRBV11-2; clone size: -; J gene: TRBJ2-1; CDR3 DNA: TGTGCCAGCAGCCCCCAACTAGCGATGGATGAGCAGTTCTTC; CDR3 protein: CASSPQLAMDEQFF
D gene: -; V gene: TRBV20-1; clone size: few; J gene: TRBJ2-7; CDR3 DNA: TGCAGTGCTAGAGACCCCCCGCAGCCCTCCTACGAGCAGTACTTC; CDR3 protein: CSARDPPQPSYEQYF
D gene: TRBD2; V gene: TRBV7-8; clone size: few; J gene: TRBJ2-1; CDR3 DNA: TGTGCCAGCAGCTTAGTACTAGCGGGGGTCAATGAGCAGTTCTTC; CDR3 protein: CASSLVLAGVNEQFF
D gene: -; V gene: TRBV11-2; clone size: -; J gene: TRBJ1-5; CDR3 DNA: TGTGCCAGCAGCTGGACAGTTGGGGGCAATCAGCCCCAGCATTTT; CDR3 protein: CASSWTVGGNQPQHF
D gene: -; V gene: TRBV5-8; clone size: once; J gene: TRBJ2-2; CDR3 DNA: TGTGCCAGCAGCTTGCTAGGCAAAAACACCGGGGAGCTGTTTTTT; CDR3 protein: CASSLLGKNTGELFF
D gene: -; V gene: TRBV4-1; clone size: many; J gene: TRBJ1-1; CDR3 DNA: TGCGCCAGCAAAAGGAGTGTGAACACTGAAGCTTTCTTT; CDR3 protein: CASKRSVNTEAFF
D gene: TRBD1; V gene: TRBV10-3; clone size: few; J gene: TRBJ1-1; CDR3 DNA: TGTGCCATCAGTGAGGACCAGGGGGTCTCTTTGAACACTGAAGCTTTCTTT; CDR3 protein: CAISEDQGVSLNTEAFF
D gene: TRBD1; V gene: TRBV12-3/TRBV12-4; clone size: -; J gene: TRBJ2-7; CDR3 DNA: TGTGCCAGCAGTCCTCCGGGACAGGGGAAGCTCGAGCAGTACTTC; CDR3 protein: CASSPPGQGKLEQYF
D gene: -; V gene: TRBV4-2; clone size: few; J gene: TRBJ2-7; CDR3 DNA: TGTGCCAGCAGCCAACTTTCGGGACTTTCCCCAGAAGAGCAGTACTTC; CDR3 protein: CASSQLSGLSPEEQYF